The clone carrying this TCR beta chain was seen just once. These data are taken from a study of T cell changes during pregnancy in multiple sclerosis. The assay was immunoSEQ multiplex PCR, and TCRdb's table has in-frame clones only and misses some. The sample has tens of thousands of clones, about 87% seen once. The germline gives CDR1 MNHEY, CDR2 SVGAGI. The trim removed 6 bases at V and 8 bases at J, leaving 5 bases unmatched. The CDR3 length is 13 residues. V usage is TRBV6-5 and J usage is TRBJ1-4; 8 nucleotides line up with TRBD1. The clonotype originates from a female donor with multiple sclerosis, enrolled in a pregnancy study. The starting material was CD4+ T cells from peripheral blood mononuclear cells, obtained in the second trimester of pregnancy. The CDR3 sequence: CASSQGAREKLFF. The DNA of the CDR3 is TGTGCCAGCAGCCAGGGGGCGCGAGAAAAACTGTTTTTT.